The 15 T cell receptor beta chains below were found in one sample sequenced in a study of T cell clones after liver transplantation. Measured with immunoSEQ multiplex PCR; TCRdb has only the in-frame clones, and not every one. The table lists roughly 100,000 clones, 80% to 85% of them singletons, with about 0.89% in the top ten. The material sequenced was CD4+ T cells from blood, taken before liver transplant. The receptors stem from a human donor who received a liver transplant.

V and J are TRBV6-1 and TRBJ1-5; 11 nucleotides line up with TRBD1. The CDR3 spans 14 residues. Germline CDR1 reads MNHNS; CDR2 reads SASEGT. Trimming took 8 bases from V and 2 from J; bases not matched to a gene: 2. CDR3 in DNA: TGTGCCAGCCGGGACAGGGGGGGCAATCAGCCCCAGCATTTT. The encoded protein is CASRDRGGNQPQHF.

This clone was seen only once. The chain joins TRBV28 to TRBJ2-1; D gene uncertain. The CDR3 runs 14 residues. Germline V gene sequence: CDR1 MDHEN, CDR2 SYDVKM. V was pared by 8 bases and J by 0 bases, with 11 bases between. CDR3 loop: CASSASSSYNEQFF. The CDR3 DNA sequence: TGTGCCAGCTCGGCCAGTAGCTCCTACAATGAGCAGTTCTTC.

The rearrangement joins TRBV28 to TRBJ1-3; D perhaps matches TRBD1 (5 bases). V gave up 6 bases and J gave up 0 bases, with 12 bases separating them. In germline, CDR1 is MDHEN, CDR2 SYDVKM. This CDR3 spans 15 amino acids. Here the CDR3 reads CASRGAGSSGNTIYF. CDR3 in DNA: TGTGCCAGCAGAGGAGCAGGGAGCTCTGGAAACACCATATATTTT. The full variable domain, completed using reference TRBV28 and TRBJ1-3, is DVKVTQSSRYLVKRTGEKVFLECVQDMDHENMFWYRQDPGLGLRLIYFSYDVKMKEKGDIPEGYSVSREKKERFSLILESASTNQTSMYLCASRGAGSSGNTIYFGEGSWLTVV.

This rearrangement joins TRBV18 to TRBJ1-5, with a weak D call TRBD1 (5 bases). The ends were cut back, 4 bases at V and 5 bases at J, with 9 bases in the middle. The CDR3 loop spans 13 amino acids. CDR1 is KGHSH and CDR2 is LQKENI in the germline V gene. The CDR3 DNA reads TGTGCCAGCTCACACGACAGAGATCAGCCCCAGCATTTT. Its translation is CASSHDRDQPQHF.

This chain uses TRBV7-6 with TRBJ1-4, with TRBD1 matching 8 bases. This CDR3 region has 16 residues. With V trimmed by 5 bases and J by 5 bases, 10 bases remained unmatched. Per germline, CDR1 SGHVS and CDR2 FNYEAQ. As DNA, the CDR3 is TGTGCCAGCAGCCGGAACAGACAGGGGTTAAATGAAAAACTGTTTTTT. Translation: CASSRNRQGLNEKLFF.

This clone has more than one count but fewer than ten. V and J are TRBV5-1 and TRBJ2-5, with D possibly matching TRBD2 (6 bases). This CDR3 has 16 residues. The germline gives CDR1 SGHRS, CDR2 YFSETQ. V lost 0 bases, J lost 2 bases, and 14 bases lay in between. The chain's CDR3 is CASSLGALEGQETQYF. CDR3 bases: TGCGCCAGCAGCTTGGGCGCGCTGGAGGGTCAAGAGACCCAGTACTTC.

The chain couples TRBV7-9 to TRBJ2-3; 9 nucleotides agree with TRBD1. Germline V gene lookup returns CDR1 SEHNR and CDR2 FQNEAQ (reference sequence). Unmatched junction bases numbered 15, after V lost 5 bases and J lost 6 bases. The CDR3 consists of 17 residues. The CDR3 DNA sequence: TGTGCCAGCAGCACCCCCGGGACAGGGTGGGGGAAGGATACGCAGTATTTT. Translated, it gives CASSTPGTGWGKDTQYF.

J is TRBJ2-7 and V is TRBV5-4; 9 bases are shared with TRBD1. With 3 bases clipped from V and 5 bases from J, the junction kept 9 bases outside the gene matches. CDR3 size: 15 residues. Germline CDR1 and CDR2: SGHNT and YYREEE (reference sequence). The CDR3 here is CASSSIQQGANEQYF. As DNA, the CDR3 is TGTGCCAGCAGCTCCATCCAACAGGGGGCCAACGAGCAGTACTTC.

This chain uses TRBV18 with TRBJ2-7; TRBD2 might be the D (5 bases). The length of the CDR3 is 12 residues. Per the germline V gene, CDR1 is KGHSH and CDR2 is LQKENI. The V gene lost 3 bases and the J gene lost 4 bases, with 7 bases spanning the gap. DNA of the CDR3: TGTGCCAGCTCACCGGAGGTGTACGAGCAGTACTTC. Translation gives CASSPEVYEQYF.

This chain joins TRBV15 and TRBJ2-1; 11 bases agree with TRBD2. Looked up from germline, CDR1 is LNHNV and CDR2 is YYDKDF (reference sequence). The CDR3 is 17 amino acids. The trim removed 1 base at V and 4 bases at J, leaving 6 bases unmatched. This CDR3 is CATSRVASGGQYNEQFF. The CDR3 bases are TGTGCCACCAGCAGAGTGGCTAGCGGGGGGCAATACAATGAGCAGTTCTTC.

The rearrangement uses TRBV6-5 and TRBJ2-7, with D possibly being TRBD1 (6 bases). Looked up from germline, CDR1 is MNHEY and CDR2 is SVGAGI. CDR3 length equals 12 residues. Trimming left V 6 bases short and J 5 bases short, with 11 bases between. CDR3 amino acids: CASSQGFHEQYF. DNA for the CDR3: TGTGCCAGCAGCCAGGGGTTCCACGAGCAGTACTTC.

The sample holds one count of this clone. The chain carries TRBV2 and TRBJ2-7; 9 bases line up with TRBD1. The CDR3 has 16 residues. Losses at the gene ends were 4 bases for V and 0 bases for J; bases not matched to a gene: 7. Germline loops: CDR1 SNHLY, CDR2 FYNNEI. CDR3 region: CASSVGRTGASYEQYF. The CDR3 nucleotides are TGTGCCAGCAGTGTGGGTAGGACAGGGGCCTCCTACGAGCAGTACTTC.

The chain links TRBV7-9 to TRBJ2-2, with 12 nucleotides matching TRBD2. The V gene end was trimmed by 6 bases and the J gene end by 7 bases; junction bases not matched to a gene: 6. CDR3 length: 15 amino acids. Germline CDR1 is SEHNR and CDR2 is FQNEAQ (reference sequence). This CDR3 is CASRPGLAGRGELFF. In nucleotides, the CDR3 is TGTGCCAGCAGACCAGGACTAGCGGGACGCGGGGAGCTGTTTTTT.

The chain recombines TRBV5-4 with TRBJ1-3; maybe TRBD1 (5 bases). CDR1 and CDR2 from the germline V gene are SGHNT and YYREEE (reference sequence). V was trimmed by 0 bases and J by 11 bases, leaving 15 bases between them. The CDR3 loop spans 14 amino acids. CDR3 sequence: CASSLAQASGAIYF. The CDR3 DNA reads as TGTGCCAGCAGCTTGGCACAGGCTTCGGGCGCCATATATTTT.

The chain recombines TRBV4-2 with TRBJ2-3; TRBD2 matches at 8 bases. CDR3 length: 16 amino acids. Germline V gene sequence: CDR1 LGHNA, CDR2 YNFKEQ. Trimming at V came to 2 bases and at J to 0 bases, leaving 4 bases not matched to a gene. This CDR3 is CASSQLRGVSTDTQYF. The CDR3 DNA follows: TGTGCCAGCAGCCAATTGCGGGGGGTTAGCACAGATACGCAGTATTTT.